This TCR beta chain stems from a study of response to subunit inactivated influenza vaccine. General observations from the study: Each seasonal influenza vaccination recruits few new T cells, the authors suggested.

Regarding this clonotype: Antigen unknown.

Trimming took 6 bases from V and 7 from J, leaving 8 bases between them. This CDR3 region has 11 residues. Germline V gives CDR1 MNHEY, CDR2 SVGAGI. One entry per CDR3 protein, called by TCRdb with MiXCR from the RT-PCR reads. The sample includes roughly 190,000 distinct CDR3 sequences, around 14% of them seen just once. The material was CD8+ T cells sorted from PBMCs, obtained around 5 days after vaccination. The TCR sequence derives from a man in his fifties or sixties who received an inactivated influenza vaccine. V gene TRBV6-5 combines with J gene TRBJ2-3; no definite D call. The CDR3 protein is CASRKGYTQYF. The CDR3 DNA is TGTGCCAGCAGGAAGGGTTATACGCAGTATTTT.